The next 17 T cell receptor beta chains were all read from a single sample in a study of blood T cell repertoires in COVID-19. Profiling relied on immunoSEQ multiplex PCR, and the TCRdb table lists in-frame clones only, not all of them. This sample has some 220,000 clones, with around 80% found just once. Sequencing was done on a sample of peripheral blood. Receptor source: a man aged 50-60 years with active or convalescent COVID-19.

The CDR3 reads CASSHSPGQGSTGELFF. The CDR3 region has the DNA TGCGCCAGCAGTCACAGTCCGGGACAGGGGAGCACCGGGGAGCTGTTTTTT. The chain combines TRBV23-1 with TRBJ2-2, with 10 positions matching TRBD1. TRBV23-1 is identified as an open reading frame with a role that is uncertain. The V and J ends lost 3 bases and 4 bases, in that order; junction bases with no gene match: 8. CDR3 length: 17 amino acids.

Worth noting for this clone: This CDR3 is also generated by other DNA sequences in the sample. The V gene is TRBV5-1, the J gene TRBJ2-7; unclear D gene. This CDR3 has 14 amino acids. The germline V gene has CDR1 SGHRS and CDR2 YFSETQ. V was pared by 0 bases and J by 1 base, with 8 bases between. The CDR3 loop is CASSLGGGSYEQYF. CDR3 sequence (DNA): TGCGCCAGCAGCTTGGGTGGCGGATCCTACGAGCAGTACTTC.

The J gene is TRBJ2-2, the V gene TRBV3-1 (or the pseudogene TRBV3-2), with D unresolved. The CDR3 is 12 residues long. V lost 7 bases, J lost 8 bases, and 11 bases lay in between. Germline CDR1 is LGHDT and CDR2 is YNNKEL (reference sequence). The CDR3 DNA follows: TGTGCCAGCACTCTGGAGTCTGGGGAGCTGTTTTTT. This encodes CASTLESGELFF.

The chain combines TRBV10-3 with TRBJ2-5, with a possible D match to TRBD1 (5 bases). Per the germline V gene, CDR1 is ENHRY and CDR2 is SYGVKD. Between the trimmed V and J ends, which lost 6 bases and 5 bases, there was a span of 16 bases. The CDR3 loop spans 14 amino acids. The chain's CDR3 is CAISAQVSGETQYF. The CDR3 DNA reads as TGTGCCATCAGCGCACAGGTTTCTGGGGAGACCCAGTACTTC.

In this sample, this clone turned up once. V usage is TRBV6-5 and J usage is TRBJ1-3; the match to TRBD1 covers 9 bases. The CDR3 is 14 residues long. With 10 bases clipped from V and 2 bases from J, the junction kept 6 bases outside the gene matches. Looked up from germline, CDR1 is MNHEY and CDR2 is SVGAGI. CDR3 sequence reads: CATQQGAAGNTIYF. CDR3 sequence (DNA): TGTGCCACCCAACAGGGGGCGGCTGGAAACACCATATATTTT.

This sequence joins TRBV7-2 and TRBJ2-2, with 12 positions matching TRBD2. The CDR3 spans 16 residues. V dropped 6 bases and J dropped 4; count of bases not matched to a gene: 6. The germline V gene has CDR1 SGHTA and CDR2 FQGNSA. CDR3 sequence reads: CASRRTSGTRTGELFF. The CDR3, as DNA: TGTGCCAGCAGGCGGACTAGCGGGACCCGCACCGGGGAGCTGTTTTTT. The full variable domain, with the rest looked up from reference TRBV7-2 and TRBJ2-2, is GAGVSQSPSNKVTEKGKDVELRCDPISGHTALYWYRQSLGQGLEFLIYFQGNSAPDKSGLPSDRFSAERTGGSVSTLTIQRTQQEDSAVYLCASRRTSGTRTGELFFGEGSRLTVL.

This chain joins TRBV5-1 and TRBJ1-1, with D possibly being TRBD1 (6 bases). V was shortened by 5 bases and J by 1 base, with 12 bases between the two germline ends. In germline, CDR1 is SGHRS, CDR2 YFSETQ. This CDR3 contains 14 residues. CDR3 loop: CASSGGAGNTEAFF. DNA for the CDR3: TGCGCCAGCAGTGGGGGGGCCGGGAACACTGAAGCTTTCTTT. Full variable domain (rest looked up from reference TRBV5-1 and TRBJ1-1): KAGVTQTPRYLIKTRGQQVTLSCSPISGHRSVSWYQQTPGQGLQFLFEYFSETQRNKGNFPGRFSGRQFSNSRSEMNVSTLELGDSALYLCASSGGAGNTEAFFGQGTRLTVV.

This clone was counted a few times. A junction boundary mismatches the germline segment, possibly from a read error. This chain links TRBV5-1 with TRBJ2-7, with 7 bases that match TRBD2. Germline values: CDR1 SGHRS, CDR2 YFSETQ. The CDR3 length is 16 residues. This CDR3 reads CASGRGGLVPSHEQYF. Written as DNA, the CDR3 is TGCGCCAGCGGTAGGGGCGGACTAGTGCCCTCCCACGAGCAGTACTTC.

The chain has TRBV28 and TRBJ2-7; no reliable D call. V lost 4 bases, J lost 4 bases, and 8 bases lay in between. CDR3 length equals 12 residues. The germline gives CDR1 MDHEN, CDR2 SYDVKM. CDR3 DNA: TGTGCCAGCAGTTACCCACGGTACGAGCAGTACTTC. Translation gives CASSYPRYEQYF. The variable domain in full, completed from reference TRBV28 and TRBJ2-7, reads DVKVTQSSRYLVKRTGEKVFLECVQDMDHENMFWYRQDPGLGLRLIYFSYDVKMKEKGDIPEGYSVSREKKERFSLILESASTNQTSMYLCASSYPRYEQYFGPGTRLTVT.

The chain employs TRBV6-5 and TRBJ2-7; maybe TRBD2 (7 bases). CDR3 size: 16 residues. The germline gives CDR1 MNHEY, CDR2 SVGAGI. With 0 bases removed from V and 2 bases from J, the gap between germline ends came to 14 bases. The CDR3 here is CASSYSIGGGTYEQYF. CDR3 sequence (DNA): TGTGCCAGCAGTTACTCGATAGGGGGGGGGACCTACGAGCAGTACTTC.

V and J are TRBV4-1 and TRBJ2-3, with no clear D. The V gene lost 8 bases and the J gene lost 0 bases, with 18 bases spanning the gap. Per germline, CDR1 MGHRA and CDR2 YSYEKL. This CDR3 is built from 16 residues. This chain's CDR3 is CASHGPGSGSTDTQYF. The CDR3 bases are TGCGCCAGCCATGGCCCAGGAAGTGGGAGCACAGATACGCAGTATTTT.

The table lists this clone with a few counts. This chain links TRBV7-2 with TRBJ1-5; D not certain. This CDR3 is built from 13 residues. Germline lookup yields CDR1 SGHTA and CDR2 FQGNSA. Trimming removed 5 bases at V and 4 bases at J, with 9 bases between. The CDR3 loop is CASSPSRNQPQHF. In nucleotides, the CDR3 is TGTGCCAGCAGCCCCTCTCGGAATCAGCCCCAGCATTTT. The full variable domain, completed using reference TRBV7-2 and TRBJ1-5, is GAGVSQSPSNKVTEKGKDVELRCDPISGHTALYWYRQSLGQGLEFLIYFQGNSAPDKSGLPSDRFSAERTGGSVSTLTIQRTQQEDSAVYLCASSPSRNQPQHFGDGTRLSIL.

The genes are TRBV18 and TRBJ1-5; TRBD1 matches 7 bases. The V gene end was trimmed by 6 bases and the J gene end by 6 bases; junction bases not matched to a gene: 11. CDR1 KGHSH and CDR2 LQKENI come from the germline V gene. The CDR3 runs 15 residues. The CDR3 region has the DNA TGTGCCAGCTCCCCCCTAACAGGGGACCCTCAGCCCCAGCATTTT. Translated: CASSPLTGDPQPQHF.

The CDR3 bases are TGTGCCAGCAGTCACAAACTTTCGACAGGGGCCCCTGGTGAGCAGTACTTC. Translated, it gives CASSHKLSTGAPGEQYF. The chain recombines TRBV6-6 with TRBJ2-7; the match to TRBD1 covers 8 bases. Germline lookup yields CDR1 MNHNY and CDR2 SVGAGI (reference sequence). The length of the CDR3 is 17 residues. J lost 7 bases, V lost 5 bases, and 19 bases had no gene match.

The chain recombines TRBV25-1 with TRBJ1-4, with D hard to call. The germline V gene encodes CDR1 MGHDK and CDR2 SYGVNS. V was shortened by 2 bases and J by 7 bases, with 14 bases between the two germline ends. This CDR3 contains 15 residues. In DNA, the CDR3 is TGTGCCAGCAGTGAAAGGAGAGGATTCAGTGAAAAACTGTTTTTT. Its translation is CASSERRGFSEKLFF.

This sequence joins TRBV4-2 and TRBJ1-1; D is unclear. This CDR3 has 14 amino acids. V dropped 0 bases and J dropped 1 base, with 6 bases sitting between them. Germline-derived CDR1 and CDR2 are LGHNA and YNFKEQ. The CDR3 DNA is TGTGCCAGCAGCCAAGATCGGGGGAACACTGAAGCTTTCTTT. Amino acid sequence: CASSQDRGNTEAFF.

The J gene is TRBJ1-3, the V gene TRBV7-2, with 7 bases that match TRBD1. Germline V gene lookup returns CDR1 SGHTA and CDR2 FQGNSA. V shed 4 bases, J shed 2 bases, and the junction held 8 bases outside the gene matches. This CDR3 contains 16 residues. The CDR3 loop reads CASSSRTGSTGNTIYF. Here the CDR3 DNA reads TGTGCCAGCAGCTCAAGGACAGGTTCCACTGGAAACACCATATATTTT.